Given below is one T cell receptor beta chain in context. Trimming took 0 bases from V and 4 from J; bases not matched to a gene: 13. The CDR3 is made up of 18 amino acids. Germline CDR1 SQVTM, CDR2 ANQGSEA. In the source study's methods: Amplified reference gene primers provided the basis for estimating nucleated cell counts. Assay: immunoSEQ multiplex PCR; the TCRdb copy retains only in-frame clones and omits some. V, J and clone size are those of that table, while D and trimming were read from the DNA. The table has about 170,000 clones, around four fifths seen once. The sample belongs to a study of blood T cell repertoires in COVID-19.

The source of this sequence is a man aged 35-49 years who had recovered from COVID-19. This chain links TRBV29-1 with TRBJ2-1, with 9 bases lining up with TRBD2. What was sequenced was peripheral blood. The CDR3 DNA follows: TGCAGCGTTGAAGATGGGCTAGCGGGACAAAGAAATTACAATGAGCAGTTCTTC. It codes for CSVEDGLAGQRNYNEQFF.